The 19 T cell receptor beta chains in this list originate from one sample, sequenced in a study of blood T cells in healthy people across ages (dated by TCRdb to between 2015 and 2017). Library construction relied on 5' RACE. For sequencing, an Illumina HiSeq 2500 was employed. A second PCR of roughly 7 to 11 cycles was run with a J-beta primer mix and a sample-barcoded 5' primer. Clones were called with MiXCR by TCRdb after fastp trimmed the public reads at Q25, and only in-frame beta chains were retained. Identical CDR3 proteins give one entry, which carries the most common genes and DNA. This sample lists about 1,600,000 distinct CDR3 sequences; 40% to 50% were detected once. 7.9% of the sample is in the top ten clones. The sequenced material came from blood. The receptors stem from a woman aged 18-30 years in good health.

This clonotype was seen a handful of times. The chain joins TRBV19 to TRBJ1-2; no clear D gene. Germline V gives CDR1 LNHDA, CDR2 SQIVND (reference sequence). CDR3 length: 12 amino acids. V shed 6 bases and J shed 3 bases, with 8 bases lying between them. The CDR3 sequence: CASRTEYYGYTF. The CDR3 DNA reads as TGTGCCAGTAGAACGGAATACTATGGCTACACCTTC.

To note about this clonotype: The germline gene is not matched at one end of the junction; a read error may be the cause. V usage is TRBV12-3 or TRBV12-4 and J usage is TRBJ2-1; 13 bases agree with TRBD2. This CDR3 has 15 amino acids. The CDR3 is CAGSSGTSGEAEQFF. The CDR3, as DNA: TGTGCCGGCAGTTCAGGGACTAGCGGGGAGGCTGAGCAGTTCTTC.

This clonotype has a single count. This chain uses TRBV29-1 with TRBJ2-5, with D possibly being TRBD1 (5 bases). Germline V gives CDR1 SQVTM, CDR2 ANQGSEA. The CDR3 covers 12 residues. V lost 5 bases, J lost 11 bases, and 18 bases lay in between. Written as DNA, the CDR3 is TGCAGCGTTCGCAGACAGCACAATGAGCAGTACTTC. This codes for CSVRRQHNEQYF.

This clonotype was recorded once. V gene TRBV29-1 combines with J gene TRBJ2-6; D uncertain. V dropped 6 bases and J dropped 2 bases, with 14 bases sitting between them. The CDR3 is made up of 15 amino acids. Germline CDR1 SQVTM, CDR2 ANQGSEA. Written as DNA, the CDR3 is TGCAGCGTCCGGGCCCCGAGCCCTGGGGCCAACGTCCTGACTTTC. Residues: CSVRAPSPGANVLTF.

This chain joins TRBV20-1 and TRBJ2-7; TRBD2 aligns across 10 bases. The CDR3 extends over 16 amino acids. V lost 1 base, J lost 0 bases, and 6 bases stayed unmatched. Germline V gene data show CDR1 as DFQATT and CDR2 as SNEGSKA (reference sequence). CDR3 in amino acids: CSARVLAGLSSYEQYF. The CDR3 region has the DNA TGCAGTGCTAGAGTACTAGCGGGGTTAAGCTCCTACGAGCAGTACTTC.

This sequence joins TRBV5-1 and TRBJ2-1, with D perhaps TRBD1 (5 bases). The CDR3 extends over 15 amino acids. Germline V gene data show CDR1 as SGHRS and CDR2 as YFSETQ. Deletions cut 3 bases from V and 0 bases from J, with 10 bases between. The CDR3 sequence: CASSSQGVSYNEQFF. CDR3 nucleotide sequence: TGCGCCAGCAGCTCGCAGGGCGTCTCCTACAATGAGCAGTTCTTC. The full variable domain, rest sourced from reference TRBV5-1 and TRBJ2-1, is KAGVTQTPRYLIKTRGQQVTLSCSPISGHRSVSWYQQTPGQGLQFLFEYFSETQRNKGNFPGRFSGRQFSNSRSEMNVSTLELGDSALYLCASSSQGVSYNEQFFGPGTRLTVL.

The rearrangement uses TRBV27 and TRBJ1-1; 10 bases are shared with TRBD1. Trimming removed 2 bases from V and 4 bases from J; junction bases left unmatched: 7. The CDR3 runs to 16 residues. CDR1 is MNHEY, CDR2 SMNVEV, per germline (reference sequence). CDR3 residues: CASSLGTGVLGTEAFF. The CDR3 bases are TGTGCCAGCAGTTTAGGGACAGGGGTGTTAGGCACTGAAGCTTTCTTT.

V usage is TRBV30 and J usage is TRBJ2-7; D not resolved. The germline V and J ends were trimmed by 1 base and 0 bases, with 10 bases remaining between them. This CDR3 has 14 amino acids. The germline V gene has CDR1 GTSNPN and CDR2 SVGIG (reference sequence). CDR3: CAWSGPRSSYEQYF. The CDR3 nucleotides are TGTGCCTGGAGTGGACCCCGGAGCTCCTACGAGCAGTACTTC.

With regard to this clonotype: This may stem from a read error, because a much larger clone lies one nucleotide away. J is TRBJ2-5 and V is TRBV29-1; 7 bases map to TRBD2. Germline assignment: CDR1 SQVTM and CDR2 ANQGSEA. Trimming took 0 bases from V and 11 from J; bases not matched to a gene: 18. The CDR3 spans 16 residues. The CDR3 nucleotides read TGCAGCGTTGAAGATCCGGTGGCTAGCGGCTACAATGAGCAGTACTTC. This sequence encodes CSVEDPVASGYNEQYF. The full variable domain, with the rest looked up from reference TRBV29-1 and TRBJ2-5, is SAVISQKPSRDICQRGTSLTIQCQVDSQVTMMFWYRQQPGQSLTLIATANQGSEATYESGFVIDKFPISRPNLTFSTLTVSNMSPEDSSIYLCSVEDPVASGYNEQYFGPGTRLLVL.

CDR3: CASSYQGLGYTF. The DNA for the CDR3 is TGTGCCAGCAGTTACCAGGGACTTGGCTACACCTTC. V is TRBV6-2 or TRBV6-3 and J is TRBJ1-2; the D gene is possibly TRBD1 (5 bases). V lost 2 bases to trimming and J lost 7 bases, with 8 bases between them. CDR3 length equals 12 residues. Looked up from germline, CDR1 is MNHEY and CDR2 is SVGEGT.

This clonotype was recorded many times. The CDR3 region has the DNA TGTGCCAGCAGTTACTCGGGGACAGGCACAGATACGCAGTATTTT. Translated, it gives CASSYSGTGTDTQYF. The gene calls are TRBV6-5 and TRBJ2-3; the match to TRBD1 covers 7 bases. Trimming cost V 0 bases and J 1 base; bases outside gene matches: 1. The length of the CDR3 is 15 residues. The germline V gene has CDR1 MNHEY and CDR2 SVGAGI.

The CDR3 loop reads CASSQQAWGSYEQYF. The CDR3 DNA is TGTGCCAGCAGCCAGCAGGCGTGGGGATCCTACGAGCAGTACTTC. V is TRBV6-1 and J is TRBJ2-7; D gene unclear. CDR1 MNHNS and CDR2 SASEGT come from the germline V gene. Trimming left V 6 bases short and J 1 base short, with 16 bases between. The CDR3 runs 15 residues.

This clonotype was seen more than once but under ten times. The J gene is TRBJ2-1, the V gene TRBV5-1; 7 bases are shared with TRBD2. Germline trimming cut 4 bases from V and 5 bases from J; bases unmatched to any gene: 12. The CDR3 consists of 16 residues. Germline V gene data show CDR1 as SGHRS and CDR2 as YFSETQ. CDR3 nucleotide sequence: TGCGCCAGCAGCCTGGAACGGGGGGTAGTGCACAATGAGCAGTTCTTC. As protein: CASSLERGVVHNEQFF.

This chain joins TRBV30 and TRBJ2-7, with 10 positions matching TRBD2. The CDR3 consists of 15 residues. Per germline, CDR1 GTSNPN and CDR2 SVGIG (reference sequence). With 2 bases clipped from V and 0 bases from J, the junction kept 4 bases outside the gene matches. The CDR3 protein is CAWSLAGAYSYEQYF. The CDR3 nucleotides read TGTGCCTGGAGTCTAGCGGGAGCGTACTCCTACGAGCAGTACTTC.

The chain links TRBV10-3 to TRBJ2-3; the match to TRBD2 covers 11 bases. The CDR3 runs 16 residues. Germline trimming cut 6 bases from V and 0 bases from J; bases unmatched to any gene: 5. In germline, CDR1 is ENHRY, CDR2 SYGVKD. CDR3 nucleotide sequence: TGTGCCATCAGGTCCGGGACTAGCGGTAGCACAGATACGCAGTATTTT. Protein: CAIRSGTSGSTDTQYF.

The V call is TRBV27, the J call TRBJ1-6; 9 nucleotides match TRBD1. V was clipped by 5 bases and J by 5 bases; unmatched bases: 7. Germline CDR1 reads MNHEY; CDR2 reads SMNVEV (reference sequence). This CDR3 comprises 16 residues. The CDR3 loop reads CASSPAGTGNNSPLHF. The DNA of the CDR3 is TGTGCCAGCAGTCCTGCCGGGACAGGGAATAATTCACCCCTCCACTTT.

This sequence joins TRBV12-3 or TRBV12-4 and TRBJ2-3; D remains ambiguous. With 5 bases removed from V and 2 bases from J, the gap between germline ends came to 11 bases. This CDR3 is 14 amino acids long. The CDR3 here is CASSGVIPTDTQYF. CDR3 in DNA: TGTGCCAGCAGTGGGGTAATCCCCACAGATACGCAGTATTTT.

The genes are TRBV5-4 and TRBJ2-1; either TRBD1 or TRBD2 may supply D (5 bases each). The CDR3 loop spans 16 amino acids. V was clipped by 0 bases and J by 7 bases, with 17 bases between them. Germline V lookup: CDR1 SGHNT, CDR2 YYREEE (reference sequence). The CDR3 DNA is TGTGCCAGCAGCTTGGTCTCAGGGACCTACAGGAATGAGCAGTTCTTC. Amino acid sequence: CASSLVSGTYRNEQFF.

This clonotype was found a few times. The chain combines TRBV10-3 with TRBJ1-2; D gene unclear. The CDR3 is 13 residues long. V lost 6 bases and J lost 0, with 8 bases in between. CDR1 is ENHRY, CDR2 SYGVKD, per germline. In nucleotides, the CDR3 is TGTGCCATCAGCACCGGGGCTAACTATGGCTACACCTTC. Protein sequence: CAISTGANYGYTF.